The 26 T cell receptor beta chains below were found in one sample sequenced in a study of cytomegalovirus exposure and HLA in healthy donors (dated by TCRdb to about 2017). The receptor library was made with the immunoSEQ multiplex PCR assay. The multiplex PCR relied on a mix of 60 forward primers for TCR Vbeta segments and 13 reverse primers for TCR Jbeta segments. Sourced from immuneACCESS, this table was stored by TCRdb with only in-frame sequences that have V and J called. A share of the clones is absent; for the studies checked, an unresolved V gene accounts for under half, and the remainder has no known explanation. For this sample the table gives some 150,000 clones, of which 87% were detected only once. The top ten clonotypes cover around 5.5% of the sample. What was sequenced was PBMCs. Source of these receptors: a woman aged 30 to 39 in good health and CMV-seronegative.

The chain employs TRBV25-1 and TRBJ2-7, with TRBD2 identical over 12 bases. J was trimmed by 7 bases and V by 4 bases; bases with no gene match: 5. Germline V gene sequence: CDR1 MGHDK, CDR2 SYGVNS. CDR3 length: 14 amino acids. The CDR3 is CASSGLAGAGEQYF. In nucleotides, the CDR3 is TGTGCCAGCAGTGGACTAGCGGGAGCGGGTGAGCAGTACTTC.

This chain joins TRBV5-4 and TRBJ2-2, with 9 nucleotides matching TRBD1. Per germline, CDR1 SGHNT and CDR2 YYREEE (reference sequence). With V trimmed by 4 bases and J by 0 bases, 13 bases remained unmatched. The CDR3 loop spans 19 amino acids. The CDR3 sequence: CASSRGQGNRLTNTGELFF. The CDR3 DNA follows: TGTGCCAGCAGCCGGGGACAGGGCAACAGACTAACGAACACCGGGGAGCTGTTTTTT.

This clone was found many times. The chain is built from TRBV2 and TRBJ1-1, with no clear D. The CDR3 length is 11 residues. Trimming took off 7 bases at V and 5 bases at J, with 8 bases between the two ends. Germline assignment: CDR1 SNHLY and CDR2 FYNNEI. The CDR3 sequence: CASTQLTEAFF. In DNA form, the CDR3 reads TGTGCCAGCACCCAATTGACTGAAGCTTTCTTT.

The rearrangement uses TRBV11-2 and TRBJ2-5, with D possibly TRBD2 on 7 matching bases. Trimming took 5 bases from V and 7 from J, leaving 17 bases between them. Germline assignment: CDR1 SGHAT and CDR2 FQNNGV. There are 14 residues in the CDR3. The CDR3 loop reads CASSQGGGEGTQYF. The CDR3 bases are TGTGCCAGCAGCCAAGGGGGGGGCGAGGGGACCCAGTACTTC.

The V gene is TRBV6-5, the J gene TRBJ1-4; 7 nucleotides agree with TRBD1. CDR3 length: 15 residues. Looked up from germline, CDR1 is MNHEY and CDR2 is SVGAGI. V shed 1 base and J 8 bases; nucleotides not matched to a gene: 7. The CDR3 spells CASSYFGTVGEKLFF. As DNA, the CDR3 is TGTGCCAGCAGTTACTTCGGGACAGTCGGGGAAAAACTGTTTTTT.

The chain links TRBV4-1 to TRBJ2-2; D is unresolved. V was shortened by 0 bases and J by 3 bases, with 11 bases between the two germline ends. The CDR3 runs 16 residues. Germline V gives CDR1 MGHRA, CDR2 YSYEKL. CDR3 protein: CASSQDPGEYTGELFF. The CDR3 region has the DNA TGCGCCAGCAGCCAAGACCCCGGAGAGTACACCGGGGAGCTGTTTTTT.

The chain links TRBV6-6 to TRBJ2-1; the match to TRBD1 covers 8 bases. The length of the CDR3 is 16 residues. CDR1 is MNHNY, CDR2 SVGAGI, per germline (reference sequence). The ends lost 0 bases at V and 4 bases at J; junction bases unmatched: 5. CDR3 loop: CASSYSMTGAYNEQFF. The CDR3 region has the DNA TGTGCCAGCAGTTACTCGATGACAGGGGCTTACAATGAGCAGTTCTTC.

The V and J genes are TRBV6-6 and TRBJ2-5; 10 bases line up with TRBD2. Germline lookup yields CDR1 MNHNY and CDR2 SVGAGI (reference sequence). The CDR3 sequence is 14 residues long. V shed 6 bases and J 1 base; nucleotides not matched to a gene: 2. CDR3 sequence: CASSRTSGQETQYF. The CDR3 DNA reads TGTGCCAGCAGCCGGACTAGCGGCCAAGAGACCCAGTACTTC.

The V and J genes are TRBV5-4 and TRBJ1-2; 9 positions match TRBD1. Per germline, CDR1 SGHNT and CDR2 YYREEE (reference sequence). This CDR3 region has 15 residues. V trimming: 4 bases; J trimming: 4 bases; junction bases outside the gene matches: 8. The CDR3 sequence: CASSPGQGYGYGYTF. The CDR3 region has the DNA TGTGCCAGCAGCCCAGGACAGGGGTACGGCTATGGCTACACCTTC.

The chain combines TRBV4-3 with TRBJ2-3, with a possible D match to TRBD1 (5 bases). V was pared by 1 base and J by 4 bases, with 12 bases between. Looked up from germline, CDR1 is LGHNA and CDR2 is YSLEER. CDR3 length: 15 amino acids. Here the CDR3 reads CASSQARQGADTQYF. CDR3 sequence (DNA): TGCGCCAGCAGCCAAGCCCGTCAGGGCGCAGATACGCAGTATTTT.

V is TRBV7-9 and J is TRBJ2-1; TRBD2 aligns across 11 bases. Germline CDR1 SEHNR, CDR2 FQNEAQ (reference sequence). The CDR3 has 16 amino acids. J gave up 9 bases and V 2 bases, and 9 bases lay outside the gene matches. CDR3 residues: CASSLYSGRGGSEQFF. The CDR3 DNA reads TGTGCCAGCAGCTTATATAGCGGGAGGGGGGGTTCTGAGCAGTTCTTC. Combining the CDR3 with reference TRBV7-9 and TRBJ2-1 gives the whole variable domain DTGVSQNPRHKITKRGQNVTFRCDPISEHNRLYWYRQTLGQGPEFLTYFQNEAQLEKSRLLSDRFSAERPKGSFSTLEIQRTEQGDSAMYLCASSLYSGRGGSEQFFGPGTRLTVL.

The J gene is TRBJ2-3, the V gene TRBV21-1; the D segment call TRBD1 is taken from the table without a DNA check. TRBV21-1 is noted as a pseudogene. The CDR3 sequence is 13 residues long. CDR3 in DNA: TGTGCCAGCAGCTATGACAGGGTGGCTCCGCAGTATTTT. It encodes CASSYDRVAPQYF.

This clone was seen more than once but under ten times. The chain recombines TRBV7-3 with TRBJ2-1, with D unclear. Trimming stripped 3 bases from V and 5 bases from J, with 8 bases between. CDR3 length equals 13 residues. CDR1 SGHTA and CDR2 FQGTGA come from the germline V gene. The chain's CDR3 is CASSFGPDNEQFF. In DNA form, the CDR3 reads TGTGCCAGCAGCTTTGGTCCGGACAATGAGCAGTTCTTC. Filled out from reference TRBV7-3 and TRBJ2-1, the complete variable domain reads GAGVSQTPSNKVTEKGKYVELRCDPISGHTALYWYRQSLGQGPEFLIYFQGTGAADDSGLPNDRFFAVRPEGSVSTLKIQRTERGDSAVYLCASSFGPDNEQFFGPGTRLTVL.

The V and J genes are TRBV30 and TRBJ1-4; D uncertain. The CDR3 is 15 amino acids. V lost 0 bases to trimming and J lost 5 bases, with 13 bases between them. Germline assignment: CDR1 GTSNPN and CDR2 SVGIG (reference sequence). DNA for the CDR3: TGTGCCTGGAGTGTACGGGAGACCATGAATGAAAAACTGTTTTTT. Amino acid sequence: CAWSVRETMNEKLFF.

In this sample, this clone turned up a few times. This chain connects TRBV6-5 to TRBJ1-1; D might be TRBD1 (5 bases). Per germline, CDR1 MNHEY and CDR2 SVGAGI. The CDR3 has 15 residues. Trimming shortened V by 5 bases and J by 0 bases, and 13 bases separated the two germline ends. CDR3 amino acids: CASSGRGSVNTEAFF. CDR3 nucleotides: TGTGCCAGCAGTGGGAGGGGAAGTGTGAACACTGAAGCTTTCTTT.

The chain combines TRBV28 with TRBJ1-2, with 10 bases fitting TRBD1. V lost 3 bases to trimming and J lost 6 bases; unmatched junction nucleotides: 10. The length of the CDR3 is 16 residues. The germline gives CDR1 MDHEN, CDR2 SYDVKM. The CDR3 DNA follows: TGTGCCAGCAGTTTCTCGGGACAGGGGCATGAAGATGGCTACACCTTC. It codes for CASSFSGQGHEDGYTF.

The CDR3 region is CASTLPGIAGETGELFF. The DNA for the CDR3 is TGTGCCAGCACCTTACCCGGGATAGCGGGAGAGACCGGGGAGCTGTTTTTT. The V and J genes are TRBV28 and TRBJ2-2, with 9 bases matching TRBD2. This CDR3 spans 17 amino acids. Trimming took 7 bases from V and 5 from J; bases not matched to a gene: 14. The germline CDR1 and CDR2 sequences are MDHEN and SYDVKM. Full variable domain (outside the CDR3, taken from reference TRBV28 and TRBJ2-2): DVKVTQSSRYLVKRTGEKVFLECVQDMDHENMFWYRQDPGLGLRLIYFSYDVKMKEKGDIPEGYSVSREKKERFSLILESASTNQTSMYLCASTLPGIAGETGELFFGEGSRLTVL.

The chain employs TRBV7-9 and TRBJ1-1; 12 bases are a match to TRBD1. The ends lost 3 bases at V and 4 bases at J; junction bases unmatched: 6. There are 16 residues in the CDR3. Germline V gives CDR1 SEHNR, CDR2 FQNEAQ (reference sequence). The CDR3, as DNA: TGTGCCAGCAGCTTGGGACAGGGGGCGCAGGGCACTGAAGCTTTCTTT. As protein: CASSLGQGAQGTEAFF.

As regards this clone: Other DNA variants within this sample encode the same CDR3. This sequence joins TRBV19 and TRBJ2-1, with 9 positions matching TRBD1. CDR1 is LNHDA, CDR2 SQIVND, per germline (reference sequence). The CDR3 is 15 amino acids. J lost 2 bases, V lost 3 bases, and 2 bases had no gene match. The CDR3 coding sequence is TGTGCCAGTAGTATTGGGACAGGGACCTACAATGAGCAGTTCTTC. Protein sequence: CASSIGTGTYNEQFF.

This clone was seen a single time. The chain carries TRBV9 and TRBJ2-7, with a weak D call TRBD1 (5 bases). Trimming shortened V by 0 bases and J by 3 bases, and 13 bases separated the two germline ends. The germline V gene encodes CDR1 SGDLS and CDR2 YYNGEE. CDR3 length: 15 residues. The CDR3 DNA reads as TGTGCCAGCAGCGTAGGGGCAGGGAAATACTACGAGCAGTACTTC. Amino acid sequence: CASSVGAGKYYEQYF.

CDR3 sequence: CASSLERGLGEQYF. CDR3 nucleotide sequence: TGTGCCAGCAGCTTAGAGAGGGGGCTTGGGGAGCAGTACTTC. The chain has TRBV7-8 and TRBJ2-7; 7 bases map to TRBD1. The germline gives CDR1 SGHVS, CDR2 FQNEAQ. The length of the CDR3 is 14 residues. The V segment lost 1 base and the J segment 7 bases; nucleotides outside the gene matches: 7.

By share, this clone counts as medium-sized. The rearrangement joins TRBV4-3 to TRBJ2-6; D might be TRBD1 (5 bases). The germline V gene encodes CDR1 LGHNA and CDR2 YSLEER. The CDR3 sequence is 19 residues long. Trimming pared 4 bases from V and 0 bases from J, leaving 19 bases between. For the CDR3, the DNA is TGCGCCAGCAGCCGCCTATCCGACCAGACAGTCTCTGGGGCCAACGTCCTGACTTTC. It yields the protein CASSRLSDQTVSGANVLTF.

The V and J genes are TRBV5-1 and TRBJ2-1; unclear D gene. The CDR3 contains 16 residues. The V end lost 4 bases, the J end lost 3 bases, and 17 bases lay between the germline ends. CDR1 is SGHRS, CDR2 YFSETQ, per germline. The CDR3 loop reads CASSLPGLGSYNEQFF. Written as DNA, the CDR3 is TGCGCCAGCAGCCTCCCCGGGTTGGGTAGCTACAATGAGCAGTTCTTC.

The CDR3 coding sequence is TGTGCCAGCAGCTTAGCGGGAGTCGAGACCCAGTACTTC. Translated, it gives CASSLAGVETQYF. The chain has TRBV11-2 and TRBJ2-5; a possible D gene is TRBD2 (6 bases). The germline gives CDR1 SGHAT, CDR2 FQNNGV. There are 13 residues in the CDR3. Trimming shortened V by 1 base and J by 5 bases, and 8 bases separated the two germline ends.

CDR3 DNA: TGTGCCAGCAGTTTGACTAGCGGGAGGCGGGACCAGTACTTC. Encoded protein: CASSLTSGRRDQYF. The chain employs TRBV27 and TRBJ2-5, with 13 bases fitting TRBD2. The germline CDR1 and CDR2 sequences are MNHEY and SMNVEV (reference sequence). V shed 3 bases, J shed 10 bases, and the junction held 5 bases outside the gene matches. The CDR3 has 14 residues.

The chain joins TRBV27 to TRBJ2-1; 7 positions agree with TRBD2. J gave up 9 bases and V 0 bases, and 8 bases lay outside the gene matches. The CDR3 totals 15 residues. Germline V lookup: CDR1 MNHEY, CDR2 SMNVEV (reference sequence). CDR3 nucleotide sequence: TGTGCCAGCAGTTTATCGATCGGACTAGGTAGTGAGCAGTTCTTC. Translating it yields CASSLSIGLGSEQFF.